Only a few counts were recorded for the clone carrying this T cell receptor beta chain. Lacking the conserved final phenylalanine or tryptophan, this CDR3 likely reflects a read error. The DNA is left out, because the CDR3 cannot be placed on it with certainty; the CDR3 is given as TCRdb lists it. The data derive from a study of blood T cell repertoires in COVID-19. Original processing notes: Reference gene primer amplification gave nucleated cell count estimates. The data were produced by immunoSEQ multiplex PCR, yet TCRdb's version contains in-frame clones alone and is incomplete. D and trimming were read from the DNA, whereas the V and J calls and clone size are those reported in that table. The sample has about 83,000 clones, 88% seen once. The sample comprised peripheral blood. The sequence was collected from a human donor in a cohort sampled during active COVID-19.

CDR3 in amino acids: CASSQEDRGGDV. V usage is TRBV4-3 and J usage is TRBJ2-4; the table's D call of TRBD1 was not tested on the DNA. From its first to its last residue, the CDR3 has 12 amino acids. Germline V gene data show CDR1 as LGHNA and CDR2 as YSLEER.